The 21 T cell receptor beta chains in this list originate from one sample, sequenced in a study of cytomegalovirus exposure and HLA in healthy donors. PCR was performed using 60 Vbeta and 13 Jbeta primers. Clones were sequenced by immunoSEQ multiplex PCR, and TCRdb holds only the in-frame ones, with some missing. The table has 90,000 to 95,000 clones, 70% to 80% seen once. Sequencing was performed on PBMCs. All receptors derive from a man in his thirties or forties in good health and CMV-seronegative.

This chain connects TRBV4-2 to TRBJ1-5; a weak D match, TRBD1 (5 bases). Per the germline V gene, CDR1 is LGHNA and CDR2 is YNFKEQ. The V end was cut by 0 bases, the J end by 6 bases, with 12 bases between. The CDR3 consists of 15 residues. CDR3 sequence reads: CASSQDSGVTQPQHF. The DNA for the CDR3 is TGTGCCAGCAGCCAAGATTCGGGGGTCACTCAGCCCCAGCATTTT.

This chain joins TRBV5-4 and TRBJ2-5; 7 bases agree with TRBD2. The junction had 6 bases not matched to a gene; V was cut back by 4 bases and J by 3 bases. Germline V gene sequence: CDR1 SGHNT, CDR2 YYREEE (reference sequence). The CDR3 covers 14 residues. DNA for the CDR3: TGTGCCAGCAGCGGGGGGGACTACAAAGAGACCCAGTACTTC. The encoded protein is CASSGGDYKETQYF.

V and J are TRBV11-3 and TRBJ1-5; no firm D call. CDR1 is SGHNT and CDR2 is YENEEA in the germline V gene. Trimming stripped 0 bases from V and 0 bases from J, with 6 bases between. The CDR3 consists of 15 residues. In DNA, the CDR3 is TGTGCCAGCAGCTTAGACCAAAATAGCAATCAGCCCCAGCATTTT. Translation: CASSLDQNSNQPQHF.

The CDR3 spells CASHTTTGVYGYTF. For the CDR3, the DNA is TGTGCCAGCCACACCACTACAGGGGTGTATGGCTACACCTTC. The genes are TRBV6-4 and TRBJ1-2, with 7 bases fitting TRBD1. From germline, CDR1 is MRHNA and CDR2 SNTAGT. The V and J ends lost 8 bases and 5 bases, in that order; junction bases with no gene match: 11. CDR3 length equals 14 residues.

The gene calls are TRBV9 and TRBJ2-3; D uncertain. The CDR3 length is 17 residues. V shed 3 bases and J shed 2 bases, with 19 bases lying between them. CDR1 and CDR2 from the germline V gene are SGDLS and YYNGEE. The CDR3 spells CASSALPRMGYTDTQYF. In DNA form, the CDR3 reads TGTGCCAGCAGCGCCCTCCCTCGAATGGGCTACACAGATACGCAGTATTTT.

The rearrangement uses TRBV6-1 and TRBJ2-1, with D possibly TRBD1 on 5 matching bases. The V end lost 10 bases, the J end lost 3 bases, and 13 bases lay between the germline ends. The CDR3 loop spans 13 amino acids. CDR1 is MNHNS, CDR2 SASEGT, per germline. The CDR3 spells CATKTELYNEQFF. The CDR3 nucleotides are TGTGCCACAAAGACAGAGCTCTACAATGAGCAGTTCTTC.

The V gene is TRBV27, the J gene TRBJ1-5, with D perhaps matching TRBD1 (5 bases). In germline, CDR1 is MNHEY, CDR2 SMNVEV (reference sequence). The V end lost 4 bases, the J end lost 10 bases, and 20 bases lay between the germline ends. The CDR3 runs 15 residues. The CDR3 loop is CASSSTVGSGGPQHF. The CDR3 region has the DNA TGTGCCAGCAGTTCAACGGTGGGGTCCGGGGGTCCCCAGCATTTT.

The V gene is TRBV9, the J gene TRBJ1-2, with a possible D match to TRBD1 (5 bases). Deletions cut 3 bases from V and 8 bases from J, with 20 bases between. CDR1 and CDR2 (germline): SGDLS, YYNGEE. The CDR3 runs to 15 residues. Written as DNA, the CDR3 is TGTGCCAGCAGCGCTGGGGGGGACCCGCGGGACGGCTACACCTTC. Residues: CASSAGGDPRDGYTF.

This clone showed up just a few times. V is TRBV5-6 and J is TRBJ2-7; 7 bases map to TRBD1. Germline values: CDR1 SGHDT, CDR2 YYEEEE. The CDR3 is 15 residues long. Germline trimming cut 2 bases from V and 0 bases from J; bases unmatched to any gene: 5. The CDR3 nucleotides read TGTGCCAGCAGCTTCGGGACAGAGAGCTCCTACGAGCAGTACTTC. Its translation: CASSFGTESSYEQYF.

The genes are TRBV7-2 and TRBJ1-2, with D possibly being TRBD1 (5 bases). V lost 1 base and J lost 3, with 15 bases in between. The length of the CDR3 is 16 residues. Germline assignment: CDR1 SGHTA and CDR2 FQGNSA. CDR3 sequence reads: CASSLVLTDPHYGYTF. As DNA, the CDR3 is TGTGCCAGCAGCTTAGTATTGACAGATCCCCACTATGGCTACACCTTC.

The table lists this clone with a few counts. The V call is TRBV5-4, the J call TRBJ1-2; tentatively, D is TRBD1 (6 bases). V lost 4 bases to trimming and J lost 5 bases, with 21 bases between them. CDR1 is SGHNT, CDR2 YYREEE, per germline (reference sequence). The CDR3 is made up of 16 amino acids. CDR3 DNA sequence: TGTGCCAGCAGCGCCGGGGGTGGGGGGGCGCTATATGGCTACACCTTC. This sequence encodes CASSAGGGGALYGYTF.

V usage is TRBV25-1 and J usage is TRBJ2-1; D is unclear. This CDR3 contains 14 residues. Germline V gives CDR1 MGHDK, CDR2 SYGVNS. V was cut by 7 bases and J by 1 base, with 11 bases left in between. Written as DNA, the CDR3 is TGTGCCAGCATTCCCCAGTGGTCCTACAATGAGCAGTTCTTC. It is translated as CASIPQWSYNEQFF.

J is TRBJ2-5 and V is TRBV5-4; unclear D gene. With 1 base removed from V and 0 bases from J, the gap between germline ends came to 4 bases. Looked up from germline, CDR1 is SGHNT and CDR2 is YYREEE (reference sequence). The CDR3 spans 13 residues. CDR3 DNA sequence: TGTGCCAGCAGCTTGTGGCACCAAGAGACCCAGTACTTC. Residues: CASSLWHQETQYF.

The rearrangement links TRBV11-3 to TRBJ2-7; 7 bases line up with TRBD2. The CDR3 contains 14 residues. The J segment lost 5 bases and the V segment lost 0 bases, leaving 4 bases of the junction unmatched. Germline values: CDR1 SGHNT, CDR2 YENEEA. The CDR3 loop reads CASSLDAGRDEQYF. In DNA form, the CDR3 reads TGTGCCAGCAGCTTAGATGCAGGGAGGGACGAGCAGTACTTC.

The chain links TRBV25-1 to TRBJ2-1, with 9 bases fitting TRBD2. Germline V lookup: CDR1 MGHDK, CDR2 SYGVNS. The CDR3 is made up of 17 amino acids. Trimming at V came to 1 base and at J to 13 bases, leaving 17 bases not matched to a gene. DNA of the CDR3: TGTGCCAGCAGTGAATTTAGCGGGGGTGACACGTCAATCCCCCAGTTCTTC. It specifies CASSEFSGGDTSIPQFF.

The chain employs TRBV18 and TRBJ1-1; 7 nucleotides match TRBD1. The J segment lost 1 base and the V segment lost 3 bases, leaving 2 bases of the junction unmatched. Germline V CDR1 and CDR2: KGHSH, LQKENI. This CDR3 is built from 14 residues. The CDR3 spells CASSPGQKNTEAFF. CDR3 DNA sequence: TGTGCCAGCTCACCGGGACAGAAGAACACTGAAGCTTTCTTT.

This clone has more than one count but fewer than ten. V and J are TRBV10-3 and TRBJ2-7, with a possible D match to TRBD1 (6 bases). CDR1 is ENHRY, CDR2 SYGVKD, per germline. V lost 6 bases and J lost 1, with 13 bases in between. The CDR3 has 14 residues. In DNA, the CDR3 is TGTGCCATCAGAACCGGGACAAATTCCTACGAGCAGTACTTC. The encoded protein is CAIRTGTNSYEQYF.

The chain is built from TRBV25-1 and TRBJ1-6, with D possibly TRBD1 on 6 matching bases. V gave up 7 bases and J gave up 9 bases, with 13 bases separating them. The CDR3 spans 13 residues. Germline CDR1 reads MGHDK; CDR2 reads SYGVNS. The CDR3 region has the DNA TGTGCCAGCACCCTCGGGGGGGCTTCACCCCTCCACTTT. It encodes CASTLGGASPLHF.

The genes are TRBV11-2 and TRBJ2-1, with D possibly matching TRBD2 (6 bases). Trimming removed 6 bases from V and 0 bases from J, with 9 bases in between. This CDR3 is 14 amino acids long. The V gene's germline CDR1 is SGHAT and CDR2 FQNNGV. For the CDR3, the DNA is TGTGCCAGCAGATCCGGGAGCTCCTACAATGAGCAGTTCTTC. Translation gives CASRSGSSYNEQFF.

The V call is TRBV2, the J call TRBJ2-5; 7 bases agree with TRBD1. The V gene's germline CDR1 is SNHLY and CDR2 FYNNEI. The CDR3 length is 12 residues. Unmatched junction bases numbered 1, after V lost 5 bases and J lost 4 bases. The CDR3 loop reads CASSWDRETQYF. The CDR3 DNA sequence: TGTGCCAGCAGTTGGGACAGAGAGACCCAGTACTTC.

V and J are TRBV5-1 and TRBJ1-2; the match to TRBD1 covers 7 bases. The CDR3 has 13 residues. The V and J ends lost 5 bases and 8 bases, in that order; junction bases with no gene match: 9. Per the germline V gene, CDR1 is SGHRS and CDR2 is YFSETQ. The CDR3 reads CASRRDSPSGYTF. In DNA, the CDR3 is TGCGCCAGCAGACGGGACAGTCCTTCGGGCTACACCTTC.